This T cell receptor (beta chain) stems from a study of blood T cell repertoires in COVID-19. The overall study: Samples representing acute and convalescent COVID-19 were sourced from the United States, Italy and Spain. T cells, B-cell-depleted T cells, or PBMCs supplied cDNA or gDNA.

CDR3 length equals 15 residues. V lost 4 bases, J lost 0 bases, and 3 bases stayed unmatched. The germline V gene encodes CDR1 SGHRS and CDR2 YFSETQ. Per the original data handling: Amplified reference gene primers provided the basis for estimating nucleated cell counts. The method was immunoSEQ multiplex PCR; TCRdb's version includes in-frame clones alone and lacks a portion of them. V, J and clone size are taken as reported in that table, and D and trimming were inferred from the DNA itself. Among tens of thousands of clones, about nine tenths were seen once, and the ten largest hold less than 6%. Sequenced input: peripheral blood. The J gene is TRBJ2-5, the V gene TRBV5-1, with TRBD1 identical over 10 bases. This clonotype was sampled from a woman aged 80 or over with acute or convalescent COVID-19. Here the CDR3 DNA reads TGCGCCAGCAGCGCGGACAGGGGGTACCAAGAGACCCAGTACTTC. Translating it yields CASSADRGYQETQYF.